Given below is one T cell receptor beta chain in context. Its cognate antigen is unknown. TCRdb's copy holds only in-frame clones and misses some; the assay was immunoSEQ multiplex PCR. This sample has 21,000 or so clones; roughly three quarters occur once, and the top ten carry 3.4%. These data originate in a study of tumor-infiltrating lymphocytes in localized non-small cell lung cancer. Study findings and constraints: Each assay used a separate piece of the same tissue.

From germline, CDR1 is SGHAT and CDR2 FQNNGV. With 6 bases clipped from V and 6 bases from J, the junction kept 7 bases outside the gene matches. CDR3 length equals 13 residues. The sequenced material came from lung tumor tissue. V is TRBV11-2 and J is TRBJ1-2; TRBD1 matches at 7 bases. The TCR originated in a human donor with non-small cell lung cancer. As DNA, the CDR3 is TGTGCCAGCAGGCTCGACAGGGCGCATGGCTACACCTTC. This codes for CASRLDRAHGYTF.